The TCR beta chain under discussion was sequenced for a study of T cell changes during pregnancy in multiple sclerosis. Some clones are missing from TCRdb's copy, which holds only in-frame ones; the method was immunoSEQ multiplex PCR. Found here are about 48,000 clones, nearly 95% of them singletons; the top ten hold around 0.47%. This sample comprised CD4+ T cells from peripheral blood mononuclear cells, obtained in the first trimester of pregnancy. The TCR sequence derives from a female donor with multiple sclerosis, enrolled in a pregnancy study.

CDR3 in amino acids: CASSQAEEGNTEAFF. CDR3 sequence (DNA): TGCGCCAGCAGCCAAGCGGAGGAGGGGAACACTGAAGCTTTCTTT. The V call is TRBV4-1, the J call TRBJ1-1, with D hard to call. From germline, CDR1 is MGHRA and CDR2 YSYEKL. This CDR3 is built from 15 residues. Deletions cut 1 base from V and 1 base from J, with 10 bases between.